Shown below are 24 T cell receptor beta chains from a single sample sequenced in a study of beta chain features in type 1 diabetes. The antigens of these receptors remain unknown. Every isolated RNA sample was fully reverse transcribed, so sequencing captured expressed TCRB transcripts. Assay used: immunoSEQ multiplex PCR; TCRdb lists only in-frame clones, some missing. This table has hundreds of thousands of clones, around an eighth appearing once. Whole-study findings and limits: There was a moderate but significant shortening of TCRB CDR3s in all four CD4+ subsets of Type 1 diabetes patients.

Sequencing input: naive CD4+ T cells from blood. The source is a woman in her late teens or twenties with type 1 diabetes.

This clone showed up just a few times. The CDR3 here is CASSKRPTYEQYF. CDR3 DNA: TGTGCCAGCAGTAAGCGGCCTACCTACGAGCAGTACTTC. This sequence joins TRBV6-5 and TRBJ2-7; weak D call: TRBD2 (5 bases). V dropped 5 bases and J dropped 2 bases, with 10 bases sitting between them. CDR1 and CDR2 (germline): MNHEY, SVGAGI. The CDR3 has 13 amino acids.

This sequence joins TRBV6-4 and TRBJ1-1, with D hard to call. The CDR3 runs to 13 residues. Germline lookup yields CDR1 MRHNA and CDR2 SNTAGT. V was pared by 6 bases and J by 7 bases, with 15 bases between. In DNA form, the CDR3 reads TGTGCCAGCAGCCATGCGCCAGGAGGTGAAGCTTTCTTT. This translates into CASSHAPGGEAFF.

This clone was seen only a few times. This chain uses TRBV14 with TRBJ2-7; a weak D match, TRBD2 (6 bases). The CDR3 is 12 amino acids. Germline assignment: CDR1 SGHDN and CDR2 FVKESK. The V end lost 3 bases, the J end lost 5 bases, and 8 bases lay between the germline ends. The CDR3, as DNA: TGTGCCAGCAGCCAGTGGGGGGACGAGCAGTACTTC. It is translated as CASSQWGDEQYF.

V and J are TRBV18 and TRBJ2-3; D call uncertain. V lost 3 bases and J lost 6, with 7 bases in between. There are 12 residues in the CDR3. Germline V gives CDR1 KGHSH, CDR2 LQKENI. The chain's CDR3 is CASSPARDTQYF. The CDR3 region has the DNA TGTGCCAGCTCACCCGCCAGGGATACGCAGTATTTT.

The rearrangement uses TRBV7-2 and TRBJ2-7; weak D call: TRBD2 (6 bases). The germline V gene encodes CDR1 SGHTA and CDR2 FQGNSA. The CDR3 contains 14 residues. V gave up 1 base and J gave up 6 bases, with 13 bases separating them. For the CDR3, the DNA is TGTGCCAGCAGCTTAGAACGGGGGAAGGGCGAGCAGTACTTC. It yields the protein CASSLERGKGEQYF.

CDR3 coding DNA: TGTGCCAGCAGCGTAGTCGGACAGATCGAAGCTTTCTTT. Translating it yields CASSVVGQIEAFF. This chain joins TRBV9 and TRBJ1-1, with a weak D call TRBD1 (6 bases). The CDR3 length is 13 residues. The germline V gene has CDR1 SGDLS and CDR2 YYNGEE. The germline V and J ends were trimmed by 0 bases and 8 bases, with 11 bases remaining between them.

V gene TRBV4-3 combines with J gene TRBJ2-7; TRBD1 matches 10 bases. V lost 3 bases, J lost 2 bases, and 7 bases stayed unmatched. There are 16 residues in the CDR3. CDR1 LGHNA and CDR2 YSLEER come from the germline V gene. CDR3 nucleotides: TGCGCCAGCAGCCACCGGACAGGGGGGATAACCTACGAGCAGTACTTC. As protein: CASSHRTGGITYEQYF.

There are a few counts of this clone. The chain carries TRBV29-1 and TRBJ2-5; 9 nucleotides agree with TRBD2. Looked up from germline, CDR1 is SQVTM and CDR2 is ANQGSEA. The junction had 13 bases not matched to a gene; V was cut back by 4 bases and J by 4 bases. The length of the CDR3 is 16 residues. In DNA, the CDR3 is TGCAGCGTTGGGGTGGGGCTAGCGGGAATGGGAGAGACCCAGTACTTC. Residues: CSVGVGLAGMGETQYF.

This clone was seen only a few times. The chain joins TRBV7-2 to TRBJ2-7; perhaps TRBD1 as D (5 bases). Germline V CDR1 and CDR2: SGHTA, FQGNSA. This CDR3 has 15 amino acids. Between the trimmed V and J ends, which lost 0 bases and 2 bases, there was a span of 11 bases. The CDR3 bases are TGTGCCAGCAGCTTAGCGTCTGGACAAGCCTACGAGCAGTACTTC. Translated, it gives CASSLASGQAYEQYF.

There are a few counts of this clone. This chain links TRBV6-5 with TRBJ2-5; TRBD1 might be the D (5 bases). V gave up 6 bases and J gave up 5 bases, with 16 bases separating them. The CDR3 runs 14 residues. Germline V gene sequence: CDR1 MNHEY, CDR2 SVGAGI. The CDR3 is CASSRQPLGETQYF. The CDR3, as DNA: TGTGCCAGCAGCCGACAGCCTTTGGGGGAGACCCAGTACTTC.

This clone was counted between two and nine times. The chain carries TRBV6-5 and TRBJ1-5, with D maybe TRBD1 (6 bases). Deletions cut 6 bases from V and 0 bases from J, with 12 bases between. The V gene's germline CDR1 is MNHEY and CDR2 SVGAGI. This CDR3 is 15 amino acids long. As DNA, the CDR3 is TGTGCCAGCAGATCCGGGACACTTAGCAATCAGCCCCAGCATTTT. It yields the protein CASRSGTLSNQPQHF.

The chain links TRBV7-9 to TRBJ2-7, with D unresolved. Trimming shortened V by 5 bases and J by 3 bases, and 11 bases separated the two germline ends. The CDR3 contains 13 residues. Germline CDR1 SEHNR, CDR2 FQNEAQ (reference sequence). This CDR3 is CASSPHVVYEQYF. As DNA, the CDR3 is TGTGCCAGCAGCCCGCACGTAGTCTACGAGCAGTACTTC.

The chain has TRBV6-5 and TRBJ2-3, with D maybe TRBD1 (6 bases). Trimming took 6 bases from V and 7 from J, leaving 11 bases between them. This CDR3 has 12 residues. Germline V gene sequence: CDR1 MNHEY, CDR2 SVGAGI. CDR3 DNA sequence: TGTGCCAGCAGCTCCGGGACATATACGCAGTATTTT. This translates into CASSSGTYTQYF.

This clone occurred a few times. The CDR3 coding sequence is TGTGCCAGCTCACCACTCCCTTCGGTGCAGGGGAAGCGAAACACTGAAGCTTTCTTT. Amino acid sequence: CASSPLPSVQGKRNTEAFF. This chain joins TRBV18 and TRBJ1-1, with D possibly being TRBD1 (6 bases). V was clipped by 1 base and J by 2 bases, with 23 bases between them. The germline gives CDR1 KGHSH, CDR2 LQKENI. CDR3 length: 19 residues. The variable domain in full, with the rest retrieved from reference TRBV18 and TRBJ1-1, is NAGVMQNPRHLVRRRGQEARLRCSPMKGHSHVYWYRQLPEEGLKFMVYLQKENIIDESGMPKERFSAEFPKEGPSILRIQQVVRGDSAAYFCASSPLPSVQGKRNTEAFFGQGTRLTVV.

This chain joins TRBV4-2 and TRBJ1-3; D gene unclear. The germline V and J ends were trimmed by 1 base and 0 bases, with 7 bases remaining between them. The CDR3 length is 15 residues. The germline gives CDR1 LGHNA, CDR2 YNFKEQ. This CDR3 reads CASSQGSFSGNTIYF. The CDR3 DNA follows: TGTGCCAGCAGCCAAGGGAGTTTCTCTGGAAACACCATATATTTT.

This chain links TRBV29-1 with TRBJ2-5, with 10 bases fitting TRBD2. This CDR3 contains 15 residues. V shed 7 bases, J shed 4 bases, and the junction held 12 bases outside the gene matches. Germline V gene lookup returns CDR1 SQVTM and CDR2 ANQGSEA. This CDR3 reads CSAGAGLAFRETQYF. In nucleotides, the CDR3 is TGCAGCGCGGGAGCGGGACTAGCGTTTCGAGAGACCCAGTACTTC.

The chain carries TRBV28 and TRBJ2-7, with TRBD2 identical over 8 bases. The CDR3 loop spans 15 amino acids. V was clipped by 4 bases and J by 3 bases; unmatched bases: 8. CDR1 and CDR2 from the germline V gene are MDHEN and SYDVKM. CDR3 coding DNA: TGTGCCAGCAGTTCCCGTGGACTAGCCAACTACGAGCAGTACTTC. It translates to CASSSRGLANYEQYF.

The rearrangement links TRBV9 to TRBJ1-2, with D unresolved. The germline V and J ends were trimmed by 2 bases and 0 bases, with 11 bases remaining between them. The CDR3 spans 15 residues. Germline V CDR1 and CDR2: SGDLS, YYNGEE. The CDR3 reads CASSVSAATNYGYTF. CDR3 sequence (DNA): TGTGCCAGCAGCGTCTCTGCAGCGACTAACTATGGCTACACCTTC.

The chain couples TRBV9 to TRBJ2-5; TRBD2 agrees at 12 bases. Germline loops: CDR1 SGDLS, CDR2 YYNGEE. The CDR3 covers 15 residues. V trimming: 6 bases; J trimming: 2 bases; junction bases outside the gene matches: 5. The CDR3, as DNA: TGTGCCAGCACCCGGACTAGCGGGGCTCAAGAGACCCAGTACTTC. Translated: CASTRTSGAQETQYF.

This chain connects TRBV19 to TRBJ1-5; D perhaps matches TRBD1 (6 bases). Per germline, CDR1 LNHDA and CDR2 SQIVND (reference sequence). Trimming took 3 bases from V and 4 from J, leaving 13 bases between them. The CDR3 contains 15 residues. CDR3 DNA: TGTGCCAGTAGTATTGTGGGACACATGAATCAGCCCCAGCATTTT. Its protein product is CASSIVGHMNQPQHF.

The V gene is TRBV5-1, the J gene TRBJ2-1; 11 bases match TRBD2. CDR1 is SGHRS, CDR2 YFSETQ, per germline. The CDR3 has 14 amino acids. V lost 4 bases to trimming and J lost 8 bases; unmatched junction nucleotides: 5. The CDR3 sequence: CASSPTSGSYEQFF. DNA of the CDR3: TGCGCCAGCAGCCCTACTAGCGGGAGCTATGAGCAGTTCTTC.

The CDR3 here is CASSPSRWRALQETQYF. For the CDR3, the DNA is TGTGCCAGCAGCCCAAGTCGGTGGCGGGCCCTACAAGAGACCCAGTACTTC. The rearrangement links TRBV7-9 to TRBJ2-5; TRBD2 might be the D (5 bases). Germline CDR1 is SEHNR and CDR2 is FQNEAQ (reference sequence). Trimming removed 5 bases from V and 2 bases from J, with 21 bases in between. The CDR3 runs to 17 residues.

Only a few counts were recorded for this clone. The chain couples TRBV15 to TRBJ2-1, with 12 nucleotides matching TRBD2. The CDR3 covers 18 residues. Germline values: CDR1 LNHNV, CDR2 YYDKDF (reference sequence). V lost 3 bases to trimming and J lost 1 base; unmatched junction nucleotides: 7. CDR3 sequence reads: CATSRTSGRAGSYNEQFF. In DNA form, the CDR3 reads TGTGCCACCAGCAGGACTAGCGGGAGAGCGGGGTCCTACAATGAGCAGTTCTTC.

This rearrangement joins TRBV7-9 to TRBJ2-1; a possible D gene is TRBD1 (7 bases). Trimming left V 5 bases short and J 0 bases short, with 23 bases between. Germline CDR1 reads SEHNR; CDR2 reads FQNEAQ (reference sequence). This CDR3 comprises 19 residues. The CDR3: CASSTRQGLVRSSYNEQFF. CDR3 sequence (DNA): TGTGCCAGCAGCACGAGACAGGGACTGGTACGGAGCTCCTACAATGAGCAGTTCTTC. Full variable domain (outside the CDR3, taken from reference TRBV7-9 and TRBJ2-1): DTGVSQNPRHKITKRGQNVTFRCDPISEHNRLYWYRQTLGQGPEFLTYFQNEAQLEKSRLLSDRFSAERPKGSFSTLEIQRTEQGDSAMYLCASSTRQGLVRSSYNEQFFGPGTRLTVL.